A selection of T cell receptor beta chains follows, all from one sample in a study of blood T cells in healthy people across ages. From the 5' RACE reads, TCRdb called clonotypes with MiXCR, one entry per CDR3 protein. The table lists fewer than 800,000 distinct CDR3 sequences, around 48% of them singletons. The sample taken for sequencing was blood. The receptor set was obtained from a woman aged 55-70 years in good health. The CDR3 runs from the conserved cysteine through the conserved F or W. Each record gives: V gene, clone size, D gene, J gene, CDR3 protein, CDR3 DNA. The D gene is left open where the match is weak. Clone size appears in some rows only: once, few, many, or a class for an expanded clone.

TRBV10-3	NA	TRBD2	TRBJ2-3	CAISESPRDYTDTQYF	TGTGCCATCAGTGAGTCCCCGCGGGACTACACAGATACGCAGTATTTT
TRBV15	NA	TRBD2	TRBJ2-7	CATSRDSSGRAYEQYF	TGTGCCACCAGCAGAGATTCTTCCGGGAGGGCCTACGAGCAGTACTTC
TRBV29-1	few	NA	TRBJ2-1	CSVGTYNEQFF	TGCAGCGTTGGGACCTACAATGAGCAGTTCTTC
TRBV20-1	NA	NA	TRBJ1-2	CSARVSLSYTF	TGCAGTGCTAGGGTTAGCCTCAGCTACACCTTC
TRBV10-3	NA	NA	TRBJ1-3	CAITAELSGNTIYF	TGTGCCATCACAGCAGAACTCTCTGGAAACACCATATATTTT
TRBV11-2	few	TRBD2	TRBJ2-4	CASSHQREGRMLAKNIQYF	TGTGCCAGCAGCCACCAGCGGGAGGGCCGCATGTTAGCCAAAAACATTCAGTACTTC
TRBV20-1	once	NA	TRBJ2-5	CSAPSGPEQYF	TGCAGTGCTCCCTCGGGACCAGAGCAGTACTTC
TRBV5-1	NA	NA	TRBJ1-5	CASSFSGGNNQPQHF	TGCGCCAGCAGCTTCTCTGGGGGGAACAATCAGCCCCAGCATTTT
TRBV6-2/TRBV6-3	NA	NA	TRBJ2-1	CASSIDSSYNEQFF	TGTGCCAGCAGTATTGACAGTTCTTACAATGAGCAGTTCTTC
TRBV5-1	NA	TRBD2	TRBJ2-5	CASSFLAGNLSPETQYF	TGCGCCAGCAGCTTCTTAGCGGGTAACCTTTCCCCGGAGACCCAGTACTTC
TRBV20-1	few	TRBD1	TRBJ2-5	CSAKLPTGWQETQYF	TGCAGTGCTAAATTGCCGACAGGGTGGCAAGAGACCCAGTACTTC
TRBV7-2	NA	NA	TRBJ2-5	CASSLGPINNEQYF	TGTGCCAGCAGCCTTGGACCCATTAACAATGAGCAGTACTTC
TRBV7-9	NA	NA	TRBJ2-5	CASSAPWSTQYF	TGTGCCAGCAGTGCCCCGTGGTCGACCCAGTACTTC
TRBV7-2	NA	TRBD1	TRBJ1-1	CASSRIQGAPGEAFF	TGTGCCAGCAGCCGAATACAGGGGGCGCCTGGAGAAGCTTTCTTT
TRBV9	NA	TRBD2	TRBJ2-7	CASSAVEREGYEQYF	TGTGCCAGCAGCGCCGTAGAGCGGGAGGGGTACGAGCAGTACTTC
TRBV28	NA	NA	TRBJ1-2	CASSTQSRVYGYTF	TGTGCCAGCAGCACCCAATCACGAGTCTATGGCTACACCTTC
TRBV29-1	many	NA	TRBJ2-5	CSVNGNLGETQYF	TGCAGCGTGAACGGGAACCTGGGAGAGACCCAGTACTTC
TRBV5-1	few	NA	TRBJ2-7	CASSPTFATDYEQYF	TGCGCCAGCAGCCCAACGTTCGCGACAGACTACGAGCAGTACTTC
TRBV28	few	NA	TRBJ1-2	CASSFGVSYGYTF	TGTGCCAGCAGTTTTGGAGTAAGCTATGGCTACACCTTC
TRBV29-1	NA	NA	TRBJ1-1	CSVFHIQGAFF	TGCAGCGTTTTCCATATTCAGGGGGCTTTCTTT
TRBV6-1	NA	NA	TRBJ2-3	CASRQGVAGDTQYF	TGTGCCAGCCGGCAGGGGGTAGCGGGAGATACGCAGTATTTT
TRBV20-1	NA	TRBD2	TRBJ2-6	CSAGSGLTASGANVLTF	TGCAGTGCAGGTTCGGGACTAACAGCCTCTGGGGCCAACGTCCTGACTTTC
TRBV20-1	few	TRBD2	TRBJ2-6	CSASREGSGANVLTF	TGCAGTGCTTCCAGGGAGGGTTCTGGGGCCAACGTCCTGACTTTC
TRBV10-3	few	TRBD2	TRBJ2-1	CASRGQTSGSYNEQFF	TGTGCCAGCCGGGGCCAAACTAGCGGGTCCTACAATGAGCAGTTCTTC
TRBV24-1	NA	NA	TRBJ2-7	CATSDTQRFHEQYF	TGTGCCACCAGTGATACCCAGCGCTTCCACGAGCAGTACTTC
TRBV20-1	NA	TRBD2	TRBJ2-3	CSTKGTSGTDTQYF	TGCAGTACTAAGGGGACTAGCGGGACAGATACGCAGTATTTT
TRBV5-1	NA	TRBD1	TRBJ2-2	CASSSGQFTGELFF	TGCGCCAGCAGCTCGGGACAGTTCACCGGGGAGCTGTTTTTT
TRBV6-2/TRBV6-3	NA	TRBD2	TRBJ2-7	CASRKNQAGGPQYF	TGTGCCAGCAGAAAAAATCAAGCGGGAGGGCCTCAGTACTTC
TRBV15	few	NA	TRBJ2-4	CATSREAYGLPKNIQYF	TGTGCCACCAGCAGAGAGGCATATGGACTACCTAAAAACATTCAGTACTTC
TRBV27	once	NA	TRBJ1-1	CASSFQGWTEAFF	TGTGCCAGCAGTTTTCAAGGGTGGACTGAAGCTTTCTTT
TRBV7-2	NA	NA	TRBJ1-4	CASSSRAEKLFF	TGTGCCAGCAGTTCCAGGGCTGAAAAACTGTTTTTT
TRBV4-2	NA	NA	TRBJ2-7	CASSQEPGSSYNEQYF	TGTGCCAGCAGCCAAGAACCCGGAAGCTCCTACAATGAGCAGTACTTC
TRBV25-1	NA	NA	TRBJ2-6	CACTPSGANVLTF	TGTGCCTGCACTCCCTCTGGGGCCAACGTCCTGACTTTC
TRBV7-4	few	NA	TRBJ1-4	CASSWLCGAEKLFF	TGTGCCAGCAGCTGGCTCTGTGGGGCTGAAAAACTGTTTTTT
TRBV28	NA	TRBD2	TRBJ2-2	CASSFRAGGPGELFF	TGTGCCAGCAGTTTCAGAGCGGGAGGGCCCGGGGAGCTGTTTTTT
TRBV10-3	NA	TRBD1	TRBJ1-4	CAISDRDRGEKLFF	TGTGCCATCAGTGACCGGGACAGGGGTGAAAAACTGTTTTTT
TRBV10-3	few	NA	TRBJ2-1	CALGRAGANNEQFF	TGTGCCCTAGGGCGCGCAGGGGCGAACAATGAGCAGTTCTTC
TRBV6-1	NA	TRBD1	TRBJ1-1	CASTFDGQGGRAFF	TGTGCCAGCACCTTCGATGGACAGGGGGGTCGGGCTTTCTTT
TRBV7-2	few	TRBD1	TRBJ2-1	CASSPDRGPHEQFF	TGTGCCAGCAGCCCGGACAGGGGGCCTCATGAGCAGTTCTTC
TRBV29-1	few	TRBD2	TRBJ2-3	CSTLAGADTQYF	TGCAGCACCCTAGCGGGAGCAGATACGCAGTATTTT
TRBV7-8	few	TRBD2	TRBJ2-5	CASSLQLAGAQETQYF	TGTGCCAGCAGCCTCCAACTAGCGGGGGCTCAAGAGACCCAGTACTTC
TRBV6-6	few	NA	TRBJ2-2	CASSYSNTGGAGELFF	TGTGCCAGCAGTTACTCGAACACCGGAGGAGCCGGGGAGCTGTTTTTT
TRBV5-1	NA	NA	TRBJ1-2	CASSRDNYGYTF	TGCGCCAGCAGCCGGGATAACTATGGCTACACCTTC
TRBV15	few	NA	TRBJ2-6	CATSIGNSGANVLTF	TGTGCCACCAGCATAGGGAACTCTGGGGCCAACGTCCTGACTTTC
TRBV20-1	few	TRBD1	TRBJ1-6	CSARDGDSPGSPLHF	TGCAGTGCTAGGGATGGGGACAGCCCGGGTTCACCCCTCCACTTT
TRBV4-2	many	NA	TRBJ2-6	CASSQDPTGRSGANVLTF	TGTGCCAGCAGCCAAGATCCGACAGGGAGGTCTGGGGCCAACGTCCTGACTTTC